The sequence of this T cell receptor beta chain was determined in a study of T-cell reconstitution after alpha-beta-depleted transplantation in children (dated by TCRdb to the mid-2010s). Notes on the research overall: Using TCR repertoire profiling, the study followed T-cell immune reconstitution in a quantitative way in children after TCRalphabeta/CD19-depleted allogeneic hematopoietic cell transplantation.

Results the study describes overall, beyond this receptor: Over subsequent months, a decline in hyperexpanded clone frequencies was noted, and after one year, T-cell counts and TCRbeta diversity were mostly ascribed to newly produced T cells. Apparently early alphabetaT-cell count recovery about two months after transplant reportedly relied on only several hundred rapidly expanded clones derived from non-depleted graft cells. In some patients, the high TCRbeta diversity seen at day 60 was put down to recipient T cells and intrathymic progenitors that had survived conditioning.

With respect to this clonotype: Its antigen is not yet known. No base quality values were provided; no much bigger clone lies one nucleotide off.

The library relied on PCR. For sequencing, an Illumina HiSeq 2500 was employed. TCR library preparation used molecular barcoding, with unique molecular identifiers applied to normalize quantification of the TCRbeta repertoire. TCRdb redid the processing of the public reads, applying fastp at Q25 and MiXCR, and retained in-frame beta chains. CDR3 protein duplicates are merged, each entry listing the most common genes and DNA. The sample table records hundreds of thousands of distinct CDR3 sequences; roughly 13% of these occur just once. Roughly 2.3% of the sample goes to the ten largest clones. This specimen's treatment or condition label, per the study, means: allogeneic hematopoietic cell transplantation with graft depleted of TCRalphabeta T cells and CD19 B cells. The children who served as transplant recipients had been given grafts of TCRalphabeta/CD19-depleted allogeneic hematopoietic cells.

The receptor was derived from a male patient younger than 18 who had a stem cell transplant for acute myeloid leukemia, so the T cells may come from the graft donor. The specimen was PBMCs, mostly from graft donor cells, collected 360 days after TCRalphabeta/CD19-depleted stem cell transplant.

The CDR3 reads CASSLLVRLNTGELFF. The nucleotides read TGTGCCAGCAGCTTGTTGGTCCGGCTGAACACCGGGGAGCTGTTTTTT. Recombination joined TRBV5-5 with TRBJ2-2; the D gene lacks a confident call. The CDR3 runs 16 residues from the cysteine to the phenylalanine. Kept here is only the CDR3 DNA, which spans 48 bases and is read in frame from base 1. Via the germline V gene (reference sequence), CDR1 is SGHKS and CDR2 YYEKEE. V is shortened by 1 base, J by 1 base, and the region joining them spans 11 bases.